The 3 T cell receptor beta chains below all came from one sample that was sequenced in a study of blood T cell repertoires in COVID-19. Sequenced by immunoSEQ multiplex PCR; TCRdb stores in-frame clones only, minus some. The sample has about 130,000 clones, approximately 80% seen once. The sequenced sample consisted of peripheral blood. The receptor set was obtained from a man aged 35 to 55 with active or convalescent COVID-19.

J is TRBJ1-1 and V is TRBV24-1; 8 bases fit TRBD1. The CDR3 extends over 15 amino acids. V was clipped by 4 bases and J by 5 bases; unmatched bases: 8. CDR1 is KGHDR and CDR2 is SFDVKD in the germline V gene. The DNA of the CDR3 is TGTGCCACCAGTGAGGCAGGGGGCGCGGGGACTGAAGCTTTCTTT. Translating it yields CATSEAGGAGTEAFF.

The J gene is TRBJ1-3, the V gene TRBV9; no reliable D call. CDR3 size: 14 residues. Germline assignment: CDR1 SGDLS and CDR2 YYNGEE. V was pared by 4 bases and J by 0 bases, with 8 bases between. CDR3 region: CASSLAGSGNTIYF. Written as DNA, the CDR3 is TGTGCCAGCAGCCTGGCGGGCTCTGGAAACACCATATATTTT.

The genes are TRBV30 and TRBJ1-6, with no clear D. The germline gives CDR1 GTSNPN, CDR2 SVGIG (reference sequence). Trimming took 2 bases from V and 4 from J, leaving 9 bases between them. This CDR3 spans 14 amino acids. CDR3 nucleotide sequence: TGTGCCTGGAGTTTACCAGGTTATAATTCACCCCTCCACTTT. This gives the protein CAWSLPGYNSPLHF.